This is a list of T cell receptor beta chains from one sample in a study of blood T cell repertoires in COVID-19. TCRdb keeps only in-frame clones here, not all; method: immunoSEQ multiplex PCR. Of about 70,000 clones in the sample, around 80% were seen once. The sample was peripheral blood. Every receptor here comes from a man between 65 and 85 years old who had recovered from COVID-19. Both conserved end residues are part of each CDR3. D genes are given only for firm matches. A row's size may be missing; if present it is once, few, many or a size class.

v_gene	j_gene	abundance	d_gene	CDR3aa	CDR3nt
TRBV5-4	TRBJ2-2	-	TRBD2	CASSKGLAGAGELFF	TGTGCCAGCAGCAAGGGACTAGCGGGAGCCGGGGAGCTGTTTTTT
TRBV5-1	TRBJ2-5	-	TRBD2	CASSRTSGDGETQYF	TGCGCCAGCAGCCGGACTAGCGGGGACGGGGAGACCCAGTACTTC
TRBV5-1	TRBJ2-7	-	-	CASSLLGVGEQYF	TGCGCCAGCAGCTTGCTCGGGGTCGGCGAGCAGTACTTC
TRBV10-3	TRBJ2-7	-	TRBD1	CALKGQGGYEQYF	TGTGCCCTCAAGGGACAGGGAGGCTACGAGCAGTACTTC
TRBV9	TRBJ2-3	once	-	CASSPSDRVVTQYF	TGTGCCAGCAGCCCTTCCGACAGAGTCGTTACGCAGTATTTT
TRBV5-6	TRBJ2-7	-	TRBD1	CASSLKRTGTHEQYF	TGTGCCAGCAGCTTAAAAAGGACAGGGACCCACGAGCAGTACTTC
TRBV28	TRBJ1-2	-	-	CASSFRLGEAAYGYTF	TGTGCCAGCAGTTTTCGGCTCGGAGAAGCGGCCTATGGCTACACCTTC
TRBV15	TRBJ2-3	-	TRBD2	CATSRDLGGRTDTQYF	TGTGCCACCAGCAGAGATCTCGGGGGGAGGACAGATACGCAGTATTTT
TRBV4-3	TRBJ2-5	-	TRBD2	CASSQGSSRGVETQYF	TGCGCCAGCAGCCAAGGGAGTAGTCGGGGGGTAGAGACCCAGTACTTC
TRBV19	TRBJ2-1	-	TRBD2	CASRASGIYNEQFF	TGTGCCAGTAGGGCTAGCGGGATCTACAATGAGCAGTTCTTC
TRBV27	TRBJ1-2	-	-	CASSPSVGVNYGYTF	TGTGCCAGCAGTCCCTCGGTAGGAGTTAACTATGGCTACACCTTC
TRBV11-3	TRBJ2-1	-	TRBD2	CASSSSGALSNEQFF	TGTGCCAGCAGCAGTAGCGGGGCGTTGAGCAATGAGCAGTTCTTC
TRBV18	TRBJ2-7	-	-	CASSKDSSSYEQYF	TGTGCCAGCTCCAAGGACAGCAGTTCCTACGAGCAGTACTTC
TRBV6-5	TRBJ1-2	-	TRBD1	CASSTGQGGGYTF	TGTGCCAGCAGTACGGGACAGGGTGGCGGCTACACCTTC
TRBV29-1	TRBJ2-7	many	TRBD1	CSVRDRVYEQYF	TGCAGCGTTAGGGACAGGGTGTACGAGCAGTACTTC
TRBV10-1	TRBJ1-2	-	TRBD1	CASSELPGTGRNNYGYTF	TGCGCCAGCAGTGAGTTACCCGGGACAGGAAGAAATAACTATGGCTACACCTTC
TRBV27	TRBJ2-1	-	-	CASSSPSSSGMSMRVVGDEQFF	TGTGCCAGCAGTTCCCCGTCCTCCTCGGGGATGAGCATGCGGGTAGTTGGGGATGAGCAGTTCTTC
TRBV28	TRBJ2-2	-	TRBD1	CASIAGTGPFRELFF	TGTGCCAGCATAGCCGGGACAGGTCCTTTCCGGGAGCTGTTTTTT
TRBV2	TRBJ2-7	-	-	CASSEGLANNEQYF	TGTGCCAGCAGTGAAGGTCTAGCCAACAACGAGCAGTACTTC
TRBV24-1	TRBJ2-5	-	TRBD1	CATSGGTGVETQYF	TGTGCCACCAGTGGCGGGACAGGGGTGGAGACCCAGTACTTC
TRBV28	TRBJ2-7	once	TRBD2	CASSSLSASSGNYEQYF	TGTGCCAGCAGTTCGCTGTCGGCTTCTAGCGGGAACTACGAGCAGTACTTC
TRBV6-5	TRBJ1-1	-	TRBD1	CASSRTGQNEAFF	TGTGCCAGCAGCCGAACGGGACAGAATGAAGCTTTCTTT
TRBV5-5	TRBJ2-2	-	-	CASSPVASSTGELFF	TGTGCCAGCAGTCCGGTAGCCAGCAGCACCGGGGAGCTGTTTTTT
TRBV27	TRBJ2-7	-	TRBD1	CASSSGTGFEQYF	TGTGCCAGCAGCTCCGGGACAGGGTTCGAGCAGTACTTC
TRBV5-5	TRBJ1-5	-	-	CASSLVAGQPQHF	TGTGCCAGCAGCCTGGTCGCAGGACAGCCCCAGCATTTT
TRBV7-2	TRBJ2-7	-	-	CASSPPGRYEQYF	TGTGCCAGCAGCCCGCCGGGGAGATACGAGCAGTACTTC
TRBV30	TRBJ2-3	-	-	CAWSAQEDGTQYF	TGTGCCTGGAGTGCCCAGGAGGATGGAACGCAGTATTTT
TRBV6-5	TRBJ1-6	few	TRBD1	CASSPGQGAFALHF	TGTGCCAGCAGCCCCGGACAGGGGGCTTTTGCCCTCCACTTT
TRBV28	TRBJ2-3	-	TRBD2	CASSSRTRRTDTQYF	TGTGCCAGCAGTTCGAGGACTAGGAGAACAGATACGCAGTATTTT
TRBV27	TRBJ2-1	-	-	CASTSYNEQFF	TGTGCCAGCACATCCTACAATGAGCAGTTCTTC
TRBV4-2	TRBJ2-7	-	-	CASSQDSRQGYEQYF	TGTGCCAGCAGCCAAGATTCAAGGCAGGGATACGAGCAGTACTTC
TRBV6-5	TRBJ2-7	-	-	CASSYGLYRPSEQYF	TGTGCCAGCAGTTACGGCCTTTACCGCCCCTCCGAGCAGTACTTC
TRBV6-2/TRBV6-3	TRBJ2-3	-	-	CASSYSPGVWTDTQYF	TGTGCCAGCAGTTACAGCCCGGGAGTGTGGACAGATACGCAGTATTTT
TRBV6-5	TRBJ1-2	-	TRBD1	CATVRGQGAYGYTF	TGTGCCACGGTAAGAGGGCAGGGGGCATATGGCTACACCTTC
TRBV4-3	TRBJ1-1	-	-	CASSQDVERNTEAFF	TGCGCCAGCAGCCAAGATGTAGAGAGGAACACTGAAGCTTTCTTT
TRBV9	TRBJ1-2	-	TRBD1	CASSEKPTTGGADGYTF	TGTGCCAGCAGCGAAAAACCAACGACAGGGGGCGCAGATGGCTACACCTTC
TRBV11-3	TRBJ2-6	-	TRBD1	CASSLTGSGANVLTF	TGTGCCAGCAGCTTGACAGGGTCTGGGGCCAACGTCCTGACTTTC
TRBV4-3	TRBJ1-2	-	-	CASSQDQGSGYGYTF	TGCGCCAGCAGCCAAGATCAGGGAAGTGGCTATGGCTACACCTTC
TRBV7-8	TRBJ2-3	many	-	CASSSSPGDTQYF	TGTGCCAGCAGCTCTAGCCCGGGAGATACGCAGTATTTT
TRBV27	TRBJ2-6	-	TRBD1	CASAPGTGAPGANVLTF	TGTGCCAGTGCTCCCGGGACAGGGGCCCCTGGGGCCAACGTCCTGACTTTC
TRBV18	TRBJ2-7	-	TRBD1	CASSLGTDYEQYF	TGTGCCAGCTCCCTCGGGACAGACTACGAGCAGTACTTC
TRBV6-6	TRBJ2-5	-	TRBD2	CASTGLVAGTETQYF	TGTGCCAGCACCGGATTGGTAGCGGGGACGGAGACCCAGTACTTC
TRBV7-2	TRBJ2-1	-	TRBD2	CASRTTSRHNEQFF	TGTGCCAGCAGGACGACTAGCCGGCACAATGAGCAGTTCTTC
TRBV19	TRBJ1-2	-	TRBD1	CASISVTGTGTPRSYGYTF	TGTGCCAGTATATCCGTAACCGGGACAGGGACGCCCCGCAGCTATGGCTACACCTTC
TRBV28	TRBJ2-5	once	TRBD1	CASSETGTGDRETQYF	TGTGCCAGCAGTGAGACCGGGACAGGGGATCGAGAGACCCAGTACTTC
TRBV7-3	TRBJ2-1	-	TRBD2	CASSQLAGTYNEQFF	TGTGCCAGCAGCCAACTAGCGGGAACCTACAATGAGCAGTTCTTC
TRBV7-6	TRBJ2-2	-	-	CASSHSTGELFF	TGTGCCAGCAGTCACAGCACCGGGGAGCTGTTTTTT
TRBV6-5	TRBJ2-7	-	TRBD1	CASSQGAVRSEQYF	TGTGCCAGCAGCCAGGGGGCAGTGCGTTCCGAGCAGTACTTC
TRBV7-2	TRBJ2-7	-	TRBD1	CASSFTDRVYEQYF	TGTGCCAGCAGCTTTACGGACAGGGTCTACGAGCAGTACTTC
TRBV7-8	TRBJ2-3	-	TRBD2	CASRVAGGSGIVADTQYF	TGTGCCAGCAGGGTCGCGGGGGGGAGTGGAATTGTGGCAGATACGCAGTATTTT
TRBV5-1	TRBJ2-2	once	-	CASSLGMAASTGELFF	TGCGCCAGCAGCTTGGGTATGGCTGCAAGTACCGGGGAGCTGTTTTTT
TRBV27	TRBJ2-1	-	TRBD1	CASSRDRNNIEQFF	TGTGCCAGCAGCCGGGACAGGAACAATATTGAGCAGTTCTTC
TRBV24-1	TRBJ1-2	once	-	CATSDPYERYQDGYTF	TGTGCCACCAGTGATCCTTACGAACGATACCAGGATGGCTACACCTTC
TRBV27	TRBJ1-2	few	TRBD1	CASSDHQATGTGGAGYTF	TGTGCCAGCAGCGATCACCAAGCTACCGGGACAGGGGGCGCAGGCTACACCTTC
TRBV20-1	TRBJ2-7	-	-	CSASIGGATEVEQYF	TGCAGTGCTAGTATCGGGGGAGCAACGGAGGTCGAGCAGTACTTC